Following are 2 T cell receptor beta chains from one sample sequenced in a study of T cell responses to AZD1222 COVID-19 vaccine (dated by TCRdb to the early 2020s). Per the publication, the time point label means: baseline before first vaccination. The library came from the immunoSEQ multiplex PCR assay. Here the immuneACCESS table is served through TCRdb, limited to in-frame sequences with V and J called. Missing clones are a known gap in these copies; in checked studies unresolved V genes cover under half, and the rest lacks a known reason. This sample comprises 85,000 to 110,000 clones, over 80% of them detected only once. The biggest ten clones account for approximately 22% of the sample. The material sequenced was peripheral blood, taken on day 0 of AZD1222 vaccination. Every receptor here comes from an adult in good health.

This chain uses TRBV19 with TRBJ2-1; 11 nucleotides match TRBD2. CDR1 LNHDA and CDR2 SQIVND come from the germline V gene (reference sequence). This CDR3 contains 15 residues. V was pared by 7 bases and J by 4 bases, with 6 bases of the junction left unmatched. CDR3 nucleotides: TGTGCCAGTAATGTAGGGACTAGCGGTTACAATGAGCAGTTCTTC. Amino acid sequence: CASNVGTSGYNEQFF.

The chain has TRBV12-3 or TRBV12-4 and TRBJ2-7; TRBD1 matches at 7 bases. The CDR3 totals 13 residues. The V segment lost 6 bases and the J segment 5 bases; nucleotides outside the gene matches: 7. CDR3 region: CASSLGTEDEQYF. The CDR3 region has the DNA TGTGCCAGCAGCCTCGGGACAGAGGACGAGCAGTACTTC.